This T cell receptor beta chain came from a study of blood T cell repertoires in COVID-19. Turning to the study itself: Sample material is recorded as cDNA or gDNA derived from T cells, B-cell-depleted T cells, or PBMCs.

This clone appeared once. Trimming removed 10 bases from V and 2 bases from J, with 15 bases in between. CDR1 and CDR2 (germline): SNHLY, FYNNEI. This CDR3 spans 13 amino acids. In the source study's methods: Reference gene primers were amplified, and this amplification served to estimate nucleated cell counts. Sequencing was performed with immunoSEQ multiplex PCR; in TCRdb, only in-frame clones are kept and a portion is missing. V and J calls and clone size are those listed in that table; D and trimming were worked out from the DNA. The table records approximately 200,000 clones, 75% to 90% of them present only once.

The sample comprised PBMCs or T cells enriched from blood (not recorded which). The clonotype originates from a woman aged 25 to 39 who had been exposed to COVID-19. V is TRBV2 and J is TRBJ2-7, with a tentative D call TRBD2 (6 bases). CDR3 in DNA: TGTGCCATCATCGGGGGTACCGCCTACGAGCAGTACTTC. Protein: CAIIGGTAYEQYF.